Sequencing of this T cell receptor (beta chain) was carried out in a study of tumor and adjacent non-tumor tissue in lung cancer. Overall study: Each sample yielded 4 million to 5 million productive TCRbeta reads on average.

The CDR3 covers 15 residues. The V gene's germline CDR1 is SGHNT and CDR2 YENEEA. Regarding this clonotype: No antigen is known for it. At one end, the junction sequence differs from germline, possibly due to a read error.

Findings and caveats of the study: Normal lung showed higher cumulative top 100 clone frequency than tumor. Compared with tumor, normal lung showed significantly lower TCR diversity.

This sample's RNA came from whole unsorted tissue. More than 3 cm separated this lung sample from the edge of the tumor. Three rounds of nested PCR, following a modified ARM-PCR protocol, produced the TCRbeta library. TCRdb redid the calling of the multiplex PCR reads with MiXCR, one entry per CDR3 protein. The table has approximately 80,000 distinct CDR3 sequences, around 80% seen once. This TCR was recovered from a man aged 60 to 75 with non-small cell lung cancer. The chain carries TRBV11-3 and TRBJ2-1, with TRBD2 identical over 12 bases. The sample consisted of distant non-tumor lung tissue. The CDR3 loop reads CASIPASGGAHKQLF. In nucleotides, the CDR3 is TGTGCCAGCATCCCAGCTAGCGGGGGGGCCCATAAGCAGTTATTC.